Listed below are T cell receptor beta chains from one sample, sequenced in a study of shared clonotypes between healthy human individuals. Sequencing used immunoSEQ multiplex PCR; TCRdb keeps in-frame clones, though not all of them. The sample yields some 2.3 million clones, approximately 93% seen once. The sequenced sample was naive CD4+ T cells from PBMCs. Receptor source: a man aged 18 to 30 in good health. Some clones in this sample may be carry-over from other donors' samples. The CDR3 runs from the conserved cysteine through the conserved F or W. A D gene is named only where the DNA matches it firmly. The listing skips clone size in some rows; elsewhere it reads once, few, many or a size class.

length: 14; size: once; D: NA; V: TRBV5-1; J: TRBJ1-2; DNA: TGCGCCAGCACCCCCGGCTGGACTAACTATGGCTACACCTTC; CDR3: CASTPGWTNYGYTF
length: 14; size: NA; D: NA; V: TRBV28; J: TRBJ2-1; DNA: TGTGCCAGCAGTGTCCAGCCGAGCTACAATGAGCAGTTCTTC; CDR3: CASSVQPSYNEQFF
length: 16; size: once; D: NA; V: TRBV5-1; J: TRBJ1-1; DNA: TGCGCCAGCAGCTTGTCCTCCCGTGGAGGAAACACTGAAGCTTTCTTT; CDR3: CASSLSSRGGNTEAFF
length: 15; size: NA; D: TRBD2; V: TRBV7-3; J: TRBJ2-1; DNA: TGTGCCAGCAGCCCCCGCGGGACTACCTACAATGAGCAGTTCTTC; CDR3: CASSPRGTTYNEQFF
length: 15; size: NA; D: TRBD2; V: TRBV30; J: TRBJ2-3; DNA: TGTGCCTGGACCGGACTAGCGGGAGGTTTGGATACGCAGTATTTT; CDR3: CAWTGLAGGLDTQYF
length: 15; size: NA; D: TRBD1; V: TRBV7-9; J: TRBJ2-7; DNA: TGTGCCAGCAGCCCGGGGACAGCGAGCTCCTACGAGCAGTACTTC; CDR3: CASSPGTASSYEQYF
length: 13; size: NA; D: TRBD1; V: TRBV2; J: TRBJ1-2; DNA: TGTGCCAGCAGTAGACAGGGAGGTGGTGGCTACACCTTC; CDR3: CASSRQGGGGYTF
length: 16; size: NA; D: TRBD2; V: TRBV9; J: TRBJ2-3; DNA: TGTGCCAGCAGCCCCTCCGGGACTAGCCTCACAGATACGCAGTATTTT; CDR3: CASSPSGTSLTDTQYF
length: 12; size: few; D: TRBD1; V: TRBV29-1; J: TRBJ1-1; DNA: TGCAGCGTCTCGACAGGGAGCGCTGAAGCTTTCTTT; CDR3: CSVSTGSAEAFF
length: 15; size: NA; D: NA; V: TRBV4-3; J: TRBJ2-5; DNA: TGCGCCAGCAGCCAAATCGGGTATACGGAAGAGACCCAGTACTTC; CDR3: CASSQIGYTEETQYF
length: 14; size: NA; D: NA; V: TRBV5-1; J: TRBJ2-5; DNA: TGCGCCAGCAGTTCCGTAATGGGCCCGGAGACCCAGTACTTC; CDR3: CASSSVMGPETQYF
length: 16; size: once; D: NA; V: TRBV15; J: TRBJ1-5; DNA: TGTGCCACCAGCAGAGATTTCAGGGGAGACAATCAGCCCCAGCATTTT; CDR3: CATSRDFRGDNQPQHF
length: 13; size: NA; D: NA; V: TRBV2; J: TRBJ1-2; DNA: TGTGCCAGCAGTGAACAGGAGCTCTATGGCTACACCTTC; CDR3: CASSEQELYGYTF
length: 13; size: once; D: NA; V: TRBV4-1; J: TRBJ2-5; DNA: TGCGCCAGCAGCCAAGGGTCAACCGGGACCCAGTACTTC; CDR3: CASSQGSTGTQYF
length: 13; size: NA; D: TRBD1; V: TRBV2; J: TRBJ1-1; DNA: TGTGCCAGCACCGAAACAGGGGGCACTGAAGCTTTCTTT; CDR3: CASTETGGTEAFF
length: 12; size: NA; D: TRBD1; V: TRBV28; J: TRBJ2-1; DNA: TGTGCCAGCACTGGGACAGAGCTTGAGCAGTTCTTC; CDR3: CASTGTELEQFF
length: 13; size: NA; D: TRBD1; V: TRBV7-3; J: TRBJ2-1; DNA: TGTGCCAGCAGCTCACAGGGGCGGGATGAGCAGTTCTTC; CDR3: CASSSQGRDEQFF
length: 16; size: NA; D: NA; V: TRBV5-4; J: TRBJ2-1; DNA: TGTGCCAGCAGCTCTAAGGTCCTAGCTCCATACAATGAGCAGTTCTTC; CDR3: CASSSKVLAPYNEQFF
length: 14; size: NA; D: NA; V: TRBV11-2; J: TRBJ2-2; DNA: TGTGCCAGCAGAGTCGGGGCGAACACCGGGGAGCTGTTTTTT; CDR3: CASRVGANTGELFF
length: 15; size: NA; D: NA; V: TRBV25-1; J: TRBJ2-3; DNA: TGTGCCAGCAGTACCCATTCCTTCCCCGCAGATACGCAGTATTTT; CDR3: CASSTHSFPADTQYF
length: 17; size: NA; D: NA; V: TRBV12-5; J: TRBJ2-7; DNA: TGTGCTAGTGGTTTGGTAACGGCGCAGGGGAATCACTACGAGCAGTACTTC; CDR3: CASGLVTAQGNHYEQYF
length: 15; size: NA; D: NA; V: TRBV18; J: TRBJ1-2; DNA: TGTGCCAGCTCACCACCGGGCAGCCACACTCTGTTCGTTACCTTC; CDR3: CASSPPGSHTLFVTF
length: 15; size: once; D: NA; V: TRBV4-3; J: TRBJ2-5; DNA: TGCGCCAGCAGCCAAGAGGCGGGGGCGGAGGGCACCCAGTACTTC; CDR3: CASSQEAGAEGTQYF
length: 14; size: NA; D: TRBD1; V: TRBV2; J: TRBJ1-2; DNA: TGTGCCAGCAGTGGACAGGGGATGAACTATGGCTACACCTTC; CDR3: CASSGQGMNYGYTF
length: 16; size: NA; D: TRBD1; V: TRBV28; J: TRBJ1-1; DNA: TGTGCCAGCAGTTCGTTACCGGGACAGCTGAACACTGAAGCTTTCTTT; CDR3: CASSSLPGQLNTEAFF
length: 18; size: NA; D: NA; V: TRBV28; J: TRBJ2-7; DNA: TGTGCCAGCAGTTTAGGCCCGGGACTCGACCTTAGCTCCTACGAGCAGTACTTC; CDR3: CASSLGPGLDLSSYEQYF
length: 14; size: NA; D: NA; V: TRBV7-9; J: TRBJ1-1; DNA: TGTGCCAGCAGCTGGGGCGGTGCGGGCACTGAAGCTTTCTTT; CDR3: CASSWGGAGTEAFF
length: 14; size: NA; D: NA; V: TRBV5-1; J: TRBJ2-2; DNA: TGCGCCAGCAATCAGGGGCCCAAGACCGGGGAGCTGTTTTTT; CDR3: CASNQGPKTGELFF
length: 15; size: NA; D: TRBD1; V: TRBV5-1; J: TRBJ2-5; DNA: TGCGCCAGCAGCCAGGACAGGGGAGCGTTCGAGACCCAGTACTTC; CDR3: CASSQDRGAFETQYF
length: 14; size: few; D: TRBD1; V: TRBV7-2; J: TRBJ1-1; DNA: TGTGCCAGCAGCGCCCGGACAGGGGACACTGAAGCTTTCTTT; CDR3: CASSARTGDTEAFF
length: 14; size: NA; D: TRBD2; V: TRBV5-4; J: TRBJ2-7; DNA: TGTGCCAGCAGCCGAGGCAGCGGGACCTACGAGCAGTACTTC; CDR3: CASSRGSGTYEQYF
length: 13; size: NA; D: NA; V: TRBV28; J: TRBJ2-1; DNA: TGTGCCAGCAGTAAGGACGGCATCAATGAGCAGTTCTTC; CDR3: CASSKDGINEQFF
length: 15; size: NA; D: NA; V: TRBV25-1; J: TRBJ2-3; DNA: TGTGCCAGCAGGGACGGCAGCCACGCCTCAGATACGCAGTATTTT; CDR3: CASRDGSHASDTQYF
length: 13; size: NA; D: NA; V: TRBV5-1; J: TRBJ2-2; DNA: TGCGCCAGCAGCTTTAGCGAAACCGGGGAGCTGTTTTTT; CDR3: CASSFSETGELFF
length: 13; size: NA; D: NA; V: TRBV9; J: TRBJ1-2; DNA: NA; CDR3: CASSVGQGAAFTF
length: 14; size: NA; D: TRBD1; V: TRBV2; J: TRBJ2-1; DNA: TGTGCCAGCAGTCGTCGGACAGGGGACAATGAGCAGTTCTTC; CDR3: CASSRRTGDNEQFF
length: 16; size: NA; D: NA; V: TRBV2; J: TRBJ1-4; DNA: TGTGCCAGCAGCCGCTCTAGTCTTGGTGGTAATGAAAAACTGTTTTTT; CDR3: CASSRSSLGGNEKLFF
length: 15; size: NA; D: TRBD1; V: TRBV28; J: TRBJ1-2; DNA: TGTGCCAGCAGTACTCAGGGGGCGCGTGGCTATGGCTACACCTTC; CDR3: CASSTQGARGYGYTF